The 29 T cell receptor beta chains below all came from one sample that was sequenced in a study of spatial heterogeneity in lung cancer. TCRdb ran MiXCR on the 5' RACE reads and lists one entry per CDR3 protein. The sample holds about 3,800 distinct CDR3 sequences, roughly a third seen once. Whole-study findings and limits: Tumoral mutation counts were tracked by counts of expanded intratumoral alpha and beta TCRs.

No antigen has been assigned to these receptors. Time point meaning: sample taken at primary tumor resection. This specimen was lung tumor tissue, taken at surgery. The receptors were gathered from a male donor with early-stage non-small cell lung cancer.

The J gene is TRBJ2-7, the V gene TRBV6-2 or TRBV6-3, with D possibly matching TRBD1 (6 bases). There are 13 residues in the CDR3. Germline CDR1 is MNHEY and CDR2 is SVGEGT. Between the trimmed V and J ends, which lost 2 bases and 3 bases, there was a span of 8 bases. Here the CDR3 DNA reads TGTGCCAGCAGTTACCAACAGGGCTACGAGCAGTACTTC. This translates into CASSYQQGYEQYF.

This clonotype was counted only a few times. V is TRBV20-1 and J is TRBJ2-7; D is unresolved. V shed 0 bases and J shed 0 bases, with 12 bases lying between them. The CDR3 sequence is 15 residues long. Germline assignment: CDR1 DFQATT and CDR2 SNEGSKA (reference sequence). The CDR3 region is CSARDPRLGSYEQYF. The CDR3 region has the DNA TGCAGTGCTAGAGATCCCCGGTTAGGCTCCTACGAGCAGTACTTC.

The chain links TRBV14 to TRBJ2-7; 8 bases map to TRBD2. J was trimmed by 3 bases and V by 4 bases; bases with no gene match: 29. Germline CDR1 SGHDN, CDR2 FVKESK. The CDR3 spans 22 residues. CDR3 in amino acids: CASSPWANLLAAEYNSNYEQYF. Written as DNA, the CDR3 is TGTGCCAGCAGCCCTTGGGCAAATTTACTAGCGGCGGAATATAACTCCAACTACGAGCAGTACTTC.

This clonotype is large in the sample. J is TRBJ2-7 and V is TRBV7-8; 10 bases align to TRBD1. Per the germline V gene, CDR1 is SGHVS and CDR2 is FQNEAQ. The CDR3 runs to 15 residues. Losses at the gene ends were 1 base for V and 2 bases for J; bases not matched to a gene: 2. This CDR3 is CASSLGGQGPYEQYF. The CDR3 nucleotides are TGTGCCAGCAGCTTAGGGGGACAGGGGCCCTACGAGCAGTACTTC.

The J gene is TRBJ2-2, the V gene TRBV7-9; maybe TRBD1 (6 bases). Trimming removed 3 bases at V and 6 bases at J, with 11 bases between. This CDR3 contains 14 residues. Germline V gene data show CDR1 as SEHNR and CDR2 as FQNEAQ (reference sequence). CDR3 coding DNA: TGTGCCAGCAGCTTGACAGGAGGCGCCGGGGAGCTGTTTTTT. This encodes CASSLTGGAGELFF.

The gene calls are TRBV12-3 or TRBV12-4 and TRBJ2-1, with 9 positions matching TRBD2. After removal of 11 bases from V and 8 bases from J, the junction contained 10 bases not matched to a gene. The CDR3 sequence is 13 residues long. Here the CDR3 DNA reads TGTGCCGGAAGTAGCGGGAGCTTAGATGAGCAGTTCTTC. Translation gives CAGSSGSLDEQFF.

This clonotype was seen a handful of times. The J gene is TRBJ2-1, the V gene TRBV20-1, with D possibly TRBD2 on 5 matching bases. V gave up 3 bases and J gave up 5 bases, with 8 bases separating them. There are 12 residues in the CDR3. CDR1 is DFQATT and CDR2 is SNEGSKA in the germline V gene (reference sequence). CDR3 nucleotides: TGCAGTGCTAGGTTACTAGACAATGAGCAGTTCTTC. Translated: CSARLLDNEQFF.

This CDR3 is CASSLGIPGRPSYEQYF. For the CDR3, the DNA is TGTGCCAGCAGCTTGGGAATCCCGGGACGGCCATCCTACGAGCAGTACTTC. The V call is TRBV7-2, the J call TRBJ2-7; D may match TRBD1 or TRBD2 (5 bases each). The germline V gene has CDR1 SGHTA and CDR2 FQGNSA. V shed 3 bases and J shed 1 base, with 19 bases lying between them. The CDR3 length is 17 residues.

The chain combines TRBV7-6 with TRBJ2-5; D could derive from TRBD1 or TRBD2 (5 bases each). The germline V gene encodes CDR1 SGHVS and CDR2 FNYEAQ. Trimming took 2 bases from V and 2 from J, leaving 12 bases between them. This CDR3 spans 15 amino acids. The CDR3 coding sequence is TGTGCCAGCAGCTTAAGCGTGGGGGAACAAGAGACCCAGTACTTC. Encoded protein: CASSLSVGEQETQYF.

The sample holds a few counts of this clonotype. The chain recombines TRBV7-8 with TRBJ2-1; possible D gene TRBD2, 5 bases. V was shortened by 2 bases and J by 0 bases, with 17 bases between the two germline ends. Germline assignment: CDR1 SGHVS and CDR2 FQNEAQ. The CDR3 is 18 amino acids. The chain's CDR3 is CASSLRAPGVSSYNEQFF. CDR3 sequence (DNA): TGTGCCAGCAGCTTAAGGGCCCCCGGGGTGAGCTCCTACAATGAGCAGTTCTTC.

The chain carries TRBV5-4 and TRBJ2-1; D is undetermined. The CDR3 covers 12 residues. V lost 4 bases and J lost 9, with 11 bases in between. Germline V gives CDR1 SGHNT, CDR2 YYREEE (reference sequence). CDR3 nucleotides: TGTGCCAGCAGCCACCCGAACGGTGAGCAGTTCTTC. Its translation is CASSHPNGEQFF.

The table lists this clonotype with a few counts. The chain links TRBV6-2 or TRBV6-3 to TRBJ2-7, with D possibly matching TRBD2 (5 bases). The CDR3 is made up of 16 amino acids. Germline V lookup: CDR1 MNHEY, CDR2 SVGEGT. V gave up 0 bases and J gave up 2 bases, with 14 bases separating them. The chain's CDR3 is CASSYSYERLTYEQYF. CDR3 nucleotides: TGTGCCAGCAGTTACTCGTATGAGCGGCTCACCTACGAGCAGTACTTC.

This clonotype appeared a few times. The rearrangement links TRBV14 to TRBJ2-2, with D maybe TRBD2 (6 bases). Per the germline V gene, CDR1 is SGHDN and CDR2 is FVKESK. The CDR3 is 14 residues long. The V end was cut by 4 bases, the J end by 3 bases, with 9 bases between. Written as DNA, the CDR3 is TGTGCCAGCAGCCGGGACTCGGACACCGGGGAGCTGTTTTTT. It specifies CASSRDSDTGELFF.

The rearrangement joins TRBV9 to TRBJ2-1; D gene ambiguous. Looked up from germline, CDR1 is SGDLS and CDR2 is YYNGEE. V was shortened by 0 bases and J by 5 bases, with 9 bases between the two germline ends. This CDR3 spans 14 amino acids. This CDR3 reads CASSVEVGDNEQFF. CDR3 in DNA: TGTGCCAGCAGCGTAGAGGTCGGCGACAATGAGCAGTTCTTC.

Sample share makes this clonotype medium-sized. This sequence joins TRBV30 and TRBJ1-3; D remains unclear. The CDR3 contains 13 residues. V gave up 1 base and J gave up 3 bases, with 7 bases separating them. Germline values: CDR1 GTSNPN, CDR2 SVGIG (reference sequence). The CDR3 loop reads CAWSGQNGNTIYF. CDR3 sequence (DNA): TGTGCCTGGAGTGGTCAGAATGGAAACACCATATATTTT.

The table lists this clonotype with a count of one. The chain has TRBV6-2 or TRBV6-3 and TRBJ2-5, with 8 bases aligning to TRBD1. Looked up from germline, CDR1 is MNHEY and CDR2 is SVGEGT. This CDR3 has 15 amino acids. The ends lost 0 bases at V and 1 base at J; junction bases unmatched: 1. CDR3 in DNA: TGTGCCAGCAGTTACTCGGGGACAGGCCAAGAGACCCAGTACTTC. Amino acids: CASSYSGTGQETQYF.

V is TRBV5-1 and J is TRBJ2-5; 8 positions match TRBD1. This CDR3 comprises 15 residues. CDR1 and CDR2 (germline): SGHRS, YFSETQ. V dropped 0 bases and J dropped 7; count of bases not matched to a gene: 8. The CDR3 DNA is TGCGCCAGCAGCTTGGAGGCAGGGGGCGATGGGACCCAGTACTTC. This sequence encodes CASSLEAGGDGTQYF.

Written as DNA, the CDR3 is TGTGCCAGCAGTTACGGGGCGAACACCGGGGAGCTGTTTTTT. Protein sequence: CASSYGANTGELFF. The chain is built from TRBV6-5 and TRBJ2-2; D gene unclear. CDR3 size: 14 residues. Looked up from germline, CDR1 is MNHEY and CDR2 is SVGAGI. The germline V and J ends were trimmed by 2 bases and 0 bases, with 4 bases remaining between them.

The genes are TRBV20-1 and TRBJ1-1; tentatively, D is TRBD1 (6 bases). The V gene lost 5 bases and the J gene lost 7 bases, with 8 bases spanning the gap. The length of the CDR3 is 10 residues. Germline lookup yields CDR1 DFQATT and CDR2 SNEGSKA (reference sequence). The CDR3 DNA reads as TGCAGTGCTGGACAGAGTGAAGCTTTCTTT. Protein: CSAGQSEAFF.

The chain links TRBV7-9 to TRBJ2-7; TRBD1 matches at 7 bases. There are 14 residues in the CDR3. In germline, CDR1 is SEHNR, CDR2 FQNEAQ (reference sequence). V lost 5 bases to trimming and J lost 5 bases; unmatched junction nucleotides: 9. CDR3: CASSATGALNEQYF. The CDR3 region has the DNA TGTGCCAGCAGCGCAACAGGGGCCCTAAACGAGCAGTACTTC.

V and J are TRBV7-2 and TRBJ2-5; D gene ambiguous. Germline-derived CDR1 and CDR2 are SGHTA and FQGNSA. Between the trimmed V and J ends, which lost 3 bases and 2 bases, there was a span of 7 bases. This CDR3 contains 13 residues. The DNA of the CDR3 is TGTGCCAGCAGCTTTGGGCAGCAAGAGACCCAGTACTTC. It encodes CASSFGQQETQYF.

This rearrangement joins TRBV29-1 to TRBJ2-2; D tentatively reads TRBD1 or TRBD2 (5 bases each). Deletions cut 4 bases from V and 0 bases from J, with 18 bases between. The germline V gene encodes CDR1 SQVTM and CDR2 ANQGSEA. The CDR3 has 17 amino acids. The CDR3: CSVVVEGPSANTGELFF. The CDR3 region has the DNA TGCAGCGTTGTTGTTGAGGGGCCATCCGCGAACACCGGGGAGCTGTTTTTT.

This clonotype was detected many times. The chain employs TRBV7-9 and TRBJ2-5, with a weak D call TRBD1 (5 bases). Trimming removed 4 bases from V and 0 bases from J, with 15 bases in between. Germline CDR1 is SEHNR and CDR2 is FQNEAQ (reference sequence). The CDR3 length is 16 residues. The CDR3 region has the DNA TGTGCCAGCAGCTATACTGACAGCACGTACCAAGAGACCCAGTACTTC. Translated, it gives CASSYTDSTYQETQYF.

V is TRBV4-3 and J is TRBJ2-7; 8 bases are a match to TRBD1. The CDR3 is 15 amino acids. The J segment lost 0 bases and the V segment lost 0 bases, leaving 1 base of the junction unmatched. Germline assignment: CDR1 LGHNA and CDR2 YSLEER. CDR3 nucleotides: TGCGCCAGCAGCCAAGAGGACAGGGACTCCTACGAGCAGTACTTC. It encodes CASSQEDRDSYEQYF.

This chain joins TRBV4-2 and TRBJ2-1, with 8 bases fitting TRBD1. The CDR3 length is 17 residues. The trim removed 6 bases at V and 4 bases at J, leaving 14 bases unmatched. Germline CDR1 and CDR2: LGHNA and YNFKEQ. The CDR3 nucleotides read TGTGCCAGCAGTCCCGAACCTCCAGGGGGCCTTTACAATGAGCAGTTCTTC. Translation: CASSPEPPGGLYNEQFF.

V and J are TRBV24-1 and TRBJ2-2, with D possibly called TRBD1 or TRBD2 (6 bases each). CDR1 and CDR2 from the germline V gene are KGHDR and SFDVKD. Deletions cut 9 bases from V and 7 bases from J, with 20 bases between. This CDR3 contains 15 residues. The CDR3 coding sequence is TGTGCCACCGGGGGGCCCGGGGGCGCTGGCGGGGAGCTGTTTTTT. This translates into CATGGPGGAGGELFF.

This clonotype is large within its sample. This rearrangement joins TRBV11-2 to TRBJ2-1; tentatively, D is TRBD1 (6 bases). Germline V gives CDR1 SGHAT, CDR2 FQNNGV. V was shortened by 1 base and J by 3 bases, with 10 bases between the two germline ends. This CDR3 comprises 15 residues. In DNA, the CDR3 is TGTGCCAGCAGCTTAGGGACAGATTACTACAATGAGCAGTTCTTC. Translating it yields CASSLGTDYYNEQFF.

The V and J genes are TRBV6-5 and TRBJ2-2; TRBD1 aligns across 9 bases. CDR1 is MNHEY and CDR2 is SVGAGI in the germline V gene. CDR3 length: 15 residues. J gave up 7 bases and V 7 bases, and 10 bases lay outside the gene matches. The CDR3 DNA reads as TGTGCCAGCACCGTGGGACAGGGCATGAGCGGGGAGCTGTTTTTT. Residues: CASTVGQGMSGELFF.

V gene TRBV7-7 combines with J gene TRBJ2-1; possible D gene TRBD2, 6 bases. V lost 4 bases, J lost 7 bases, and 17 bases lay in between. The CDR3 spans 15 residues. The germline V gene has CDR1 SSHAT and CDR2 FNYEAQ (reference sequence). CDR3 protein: CASSSKPGLDNEQFF. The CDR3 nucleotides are TGTGCCAGCAGCTCGAAGCCGGGACTGGATAATGAGCAGTTCTTC.